The clone carrying this T cell receptor (beta chain) came up a few times. The sample originates from a study of blood T cell repertoires in COVID-19. Study at large: Acute and convalescent COVID-19 samples came from the United States, Italy and Spain. T cells, B-cell-depleted T cells, or PBMCs supplied cDNA or gDNA.

Per the original data handling: Cell counts per sample came from amplifying reference gene primers. Clones were read by immunoSEQ multiplex PCR, and TCRdb kept only the in-frame ones, dropping some. V and J calls and clone size are copied from that table; D and trimming were computed from the DNA. The sample gives about 300,000 clones, 85% of which show up once; about 2.5% is in the top ten. Donors of Cohort 3 who recovered were those that had two negative PCRs, clearance, or symptom resolution. This receptor was taken from a woman between 50 and 59 years old who had recovered from COVID-19. Sequenced material: PBMCs or T cells enriched from blood (not recorded which).

This CDR3 is CAWQGGEKLFF. CDR3 sequence (DNA): TGTGCCTGGCAAGGGGGCGAAAAACTGTTTTTT. This rearrangement joins TRBV30 to TRBJ1-4; 7 bases agree with TRBD1. Germline V gene sequence: CDR1 GTSNPN, CDR2 SVGIG (reference sequence). V trimming: 5 bases; J trimming: 8 bases; junction bases outside the gene matches: 2. The CDR3 consists of 11 residues. The full variable domain, completed using reference TRBV30 and TRBJ1-4, is SQTIHQWPATLVQPVGSPLSLECTVEGTSNPNLYWYRQAAGRGLQLLFYSVGIGQISSEVPQNLSASRPQDRQFILSSKKLLLSDSGFYLCAWQGGEKLFFGSGTQLSVL.